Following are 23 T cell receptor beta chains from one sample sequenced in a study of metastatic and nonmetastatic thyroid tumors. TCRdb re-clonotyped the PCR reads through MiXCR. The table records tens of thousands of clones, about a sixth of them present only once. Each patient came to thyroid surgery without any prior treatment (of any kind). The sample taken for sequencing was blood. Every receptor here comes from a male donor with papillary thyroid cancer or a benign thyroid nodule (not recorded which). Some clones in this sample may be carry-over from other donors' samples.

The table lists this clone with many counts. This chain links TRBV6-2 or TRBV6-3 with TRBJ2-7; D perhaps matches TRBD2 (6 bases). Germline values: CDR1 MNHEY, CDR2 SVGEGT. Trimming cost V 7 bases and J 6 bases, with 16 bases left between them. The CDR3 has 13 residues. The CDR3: CASTYSQAGEQYV. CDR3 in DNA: TGTGCCAGCACCTACTCCCAAGCGGGCGAGCAGTACGTC.

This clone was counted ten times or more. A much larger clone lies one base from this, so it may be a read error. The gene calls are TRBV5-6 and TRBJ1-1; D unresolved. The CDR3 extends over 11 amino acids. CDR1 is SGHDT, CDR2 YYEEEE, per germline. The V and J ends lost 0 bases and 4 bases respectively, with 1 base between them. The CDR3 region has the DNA TGTGCCAGCAGCTTGGCCACTGAAGCTTTCTTT. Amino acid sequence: CASSLATEAFF.

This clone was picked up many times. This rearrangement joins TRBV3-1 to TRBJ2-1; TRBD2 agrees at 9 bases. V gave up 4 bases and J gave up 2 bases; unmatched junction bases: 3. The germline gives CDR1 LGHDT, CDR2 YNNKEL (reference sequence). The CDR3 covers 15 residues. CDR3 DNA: TGTGCCAGCAGCCCGACTAGCGGAACCTACAATGAGCAGTTCTTC. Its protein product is CASSPTSGTYNEQFF.

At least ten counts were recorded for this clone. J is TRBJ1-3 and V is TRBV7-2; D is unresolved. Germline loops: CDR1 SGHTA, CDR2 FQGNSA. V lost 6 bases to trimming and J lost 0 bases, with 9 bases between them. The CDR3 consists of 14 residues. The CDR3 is CASSQQFSGNTIYF. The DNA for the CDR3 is TGTGCCAGCAGTCAACAGTTCTCTGGAAACACCATATATTTT. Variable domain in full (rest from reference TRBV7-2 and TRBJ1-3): GAGVSQSPSNKVTEKGKDVELRCDPISGHTALYWYRQSLGQGLEFLIYFQGNSAPDKSGLPSDRFSAERTGGSVSTLTIQRTQQEDSAVYLCASSQQFSGNTIYFGEGSWLTVV.

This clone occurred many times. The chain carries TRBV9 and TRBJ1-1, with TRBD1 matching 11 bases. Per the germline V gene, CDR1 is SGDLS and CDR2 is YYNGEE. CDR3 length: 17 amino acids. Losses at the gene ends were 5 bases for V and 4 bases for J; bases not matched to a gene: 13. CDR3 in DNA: TGTGCCAGCAGTTATACCCCGGGACAGGGGGTCGGCACTGAAGCTTTCTTT. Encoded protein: CASSYTPGQGVGTEAFF.

The CDR3 nucleotides read TGCGCCAGCAGCTTGGTCGGACAGGGCGTTAATTCACCCCTCCACTTT. It translates to CASSLVGQGVNSPLHF. This sequence joins TRBV5-1 and TRBJ1-6, with 8 nucleotides matching TRBD1. Germline V lookup: CDR1 SGHRS, CDR2 YFSETQ. V dropped 0 bases and J dropped 6; count of bases not matched to a gene: 5. This CDR3 is 16 amino acids long.

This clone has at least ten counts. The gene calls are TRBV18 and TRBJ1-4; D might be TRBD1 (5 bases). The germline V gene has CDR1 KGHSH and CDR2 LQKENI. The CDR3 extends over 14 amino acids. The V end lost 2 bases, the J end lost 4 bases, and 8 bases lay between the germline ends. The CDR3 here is CASSPDSGNEKLFF. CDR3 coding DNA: TGTGCCAGCTCACCAGACAGCGGTAATGAAAAACTGTTTTTT.

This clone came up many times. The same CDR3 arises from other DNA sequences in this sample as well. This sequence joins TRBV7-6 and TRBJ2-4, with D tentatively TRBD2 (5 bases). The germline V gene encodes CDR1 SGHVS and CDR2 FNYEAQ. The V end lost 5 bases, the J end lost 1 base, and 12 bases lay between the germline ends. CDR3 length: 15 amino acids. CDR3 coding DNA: TGTGCCAGCAGCCCACTGGGAGCGGCCAAAAACATTCAGTACTTC. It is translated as CASSPLGAAKNIQYF.

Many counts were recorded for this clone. Written as DNA, the CDR3 is TGTGCCAGCAGTACCACTCCGAACTCTGGGGCCAACGTCCTGACTTTC. Residues: CASSTTPNSGANVLTF. The rearrangement links TRBV3-1 to TRBJ2-6, with D unresolved. Trimming cost V 6 bases and J 0 bases, with 12 bases left between them. Germline CDR1 reads LGHDT; CDR2 reads YNNKEL (reference sequence). This CDR3 has 16 amino acids.

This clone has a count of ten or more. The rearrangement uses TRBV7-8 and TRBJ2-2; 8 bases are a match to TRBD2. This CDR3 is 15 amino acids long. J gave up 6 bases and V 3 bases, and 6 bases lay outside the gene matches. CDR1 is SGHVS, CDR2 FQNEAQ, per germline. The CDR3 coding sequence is TGTGCCAGCAGCTTTTACGTAGCGGGGTCCGGGGAGCTGTTTTTT. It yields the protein CASSFYVAGSGELFF.

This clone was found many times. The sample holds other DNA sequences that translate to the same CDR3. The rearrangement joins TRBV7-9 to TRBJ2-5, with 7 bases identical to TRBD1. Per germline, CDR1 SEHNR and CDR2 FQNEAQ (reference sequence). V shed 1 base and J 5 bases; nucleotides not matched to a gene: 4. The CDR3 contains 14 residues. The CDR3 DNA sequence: TGTGCCAGCAGCTTAGAGGGGGCGCGGGAGACCCAGTACTTC. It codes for CASSLEGARETQYF.

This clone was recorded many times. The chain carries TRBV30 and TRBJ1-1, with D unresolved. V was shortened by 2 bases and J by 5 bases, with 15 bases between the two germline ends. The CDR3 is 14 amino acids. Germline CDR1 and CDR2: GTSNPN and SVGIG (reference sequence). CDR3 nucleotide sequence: TGTGCCTGGAGTTCGGGCACCTCGGGGACTGAAGCTTTCTTT. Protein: CAWSSGTSGTEAFF. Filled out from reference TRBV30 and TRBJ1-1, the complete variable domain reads SQTIHQWPATLVQPVGSPLSLECTVEGTSNPNLYWYRQAAGRGLQLLFYSVGIGQISSEVPQNLSASRPQDRQFILSSKKLLLSDSGFYLCAWSSGTSGTEAFFGQGTRLTVV.

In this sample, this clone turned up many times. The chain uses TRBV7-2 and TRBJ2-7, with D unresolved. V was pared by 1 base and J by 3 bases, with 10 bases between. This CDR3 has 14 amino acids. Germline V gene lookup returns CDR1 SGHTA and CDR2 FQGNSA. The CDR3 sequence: CASSLDRTFYEQYV. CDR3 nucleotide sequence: TGTGCCAGCAGCTTAGATCGAACCTTCTACGAGCAGTACGTC.

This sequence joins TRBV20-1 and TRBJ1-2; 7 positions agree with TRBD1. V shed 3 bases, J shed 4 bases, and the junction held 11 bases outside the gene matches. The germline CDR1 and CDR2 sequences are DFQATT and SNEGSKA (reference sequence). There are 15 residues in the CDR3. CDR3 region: CSASGTARLGYGYTF. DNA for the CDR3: TGCAGTGCTAGCGGGACAGCCCGACTAGGCTATGGCTACACCTTC.

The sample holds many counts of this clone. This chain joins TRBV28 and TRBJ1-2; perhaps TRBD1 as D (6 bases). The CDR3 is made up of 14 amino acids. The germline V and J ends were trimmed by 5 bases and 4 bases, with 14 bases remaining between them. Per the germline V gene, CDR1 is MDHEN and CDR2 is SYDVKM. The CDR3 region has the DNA TGTGCCAGCAGTCTCCACCCACAGGGCTATGGCTACACCTTC. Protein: CASSLHPQGYGYTF.

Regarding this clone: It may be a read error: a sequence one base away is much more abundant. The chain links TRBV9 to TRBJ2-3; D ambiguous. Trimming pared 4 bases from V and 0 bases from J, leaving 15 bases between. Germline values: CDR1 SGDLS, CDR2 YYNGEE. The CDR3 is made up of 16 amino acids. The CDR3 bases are TGTGCCAGCAGCTCGAGGTGTACAACCAGCACAGATACGCAGTATTTT. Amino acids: CASSSRCTTSTDTQYF.

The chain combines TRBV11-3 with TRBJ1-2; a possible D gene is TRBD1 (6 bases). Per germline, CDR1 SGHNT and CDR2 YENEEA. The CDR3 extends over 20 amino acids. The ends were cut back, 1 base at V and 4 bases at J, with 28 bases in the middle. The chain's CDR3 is CASSLGSLGLPGAHSYGYTF. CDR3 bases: TGTGCCAGCAGCTTAGGTTCCCTTGGTTTGCCAGGGGCCCATAGCTATGGCTACACCTTC.

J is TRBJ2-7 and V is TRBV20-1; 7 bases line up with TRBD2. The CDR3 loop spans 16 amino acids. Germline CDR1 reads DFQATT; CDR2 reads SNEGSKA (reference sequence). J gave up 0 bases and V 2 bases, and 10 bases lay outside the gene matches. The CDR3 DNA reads TGCAGTGCTAGATATAAACTAGCGCGATTCTCCTACGAGCAGTACTTC. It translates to CSARYKLARFSYEQYF.

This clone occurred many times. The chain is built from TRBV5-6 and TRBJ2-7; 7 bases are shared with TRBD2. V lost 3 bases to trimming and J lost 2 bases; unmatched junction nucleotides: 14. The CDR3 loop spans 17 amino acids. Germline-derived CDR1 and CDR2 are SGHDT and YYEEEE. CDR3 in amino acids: CASSSGIWASGPYEQYV. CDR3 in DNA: TGTGCCAGCAGCTCCGGTATATGGGCTAGCGGTCCCTACGAGCAGTACGTC.

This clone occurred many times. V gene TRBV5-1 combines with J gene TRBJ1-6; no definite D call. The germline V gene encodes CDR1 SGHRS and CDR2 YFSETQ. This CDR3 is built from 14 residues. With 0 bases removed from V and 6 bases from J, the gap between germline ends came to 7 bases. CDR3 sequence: CASSLGQTNSPLHF. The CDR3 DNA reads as TGCGCCAGCAGCTTGGGGCAGACTAATTCACCCCTCCACTTT.

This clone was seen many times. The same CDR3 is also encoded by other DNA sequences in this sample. CDR3 sequence (DNA): TGTGCCAGCAGTTTGGTTAGCGGGGGTTACCAAGAGACCCAGTACTTC. Its protein is CASSLVSGGYQETQYF. The chain has TRBV12-3 or TRBV12-4 and TRBJ2-5; 9 bases are a match to TRBD2. The CDR3 is made up of 16 amino acids. V shed 3 bases and J 0 bases; nucleotides not matched to a gene: 5.

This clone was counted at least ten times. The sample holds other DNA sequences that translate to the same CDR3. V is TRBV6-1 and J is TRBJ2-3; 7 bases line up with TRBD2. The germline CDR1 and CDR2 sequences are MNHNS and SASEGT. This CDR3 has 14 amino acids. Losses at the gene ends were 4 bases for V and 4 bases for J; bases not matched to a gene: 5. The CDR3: CASSASGGADTQYF. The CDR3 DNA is TGTGCCAGCAGTGCTAGCGGTGGGGCAGATACGCAGTATTTT.

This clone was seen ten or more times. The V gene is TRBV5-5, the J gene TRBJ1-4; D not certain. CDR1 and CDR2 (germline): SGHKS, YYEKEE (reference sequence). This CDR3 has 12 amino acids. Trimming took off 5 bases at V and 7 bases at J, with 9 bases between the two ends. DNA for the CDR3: TGTGCCAGCAGTCCCCCTGGTGAAAAACTGTTTTTT. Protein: CASSPPGEKLFF.